The entry below gives a single T cell receptor (beta chain) sequence along with its context. The antigen remains undetermined. Though nominally healthy at sampling, donors likely had unrecorded immune exposures. This record belongs to a study of cytomegalovirus exposure and HLA in healthy donors. General study findings and limits: What was likely a sequencing artifact was a cluster of highly shared sequence variants.

Germline V lookup: CDR1 SGHTA, CDR2 FQGNSA. V dropped 5 bases and J dropped 7; count of bases not matched to a gene: 12. This CDR3 spans 16 amino acids. 13 Jbeta primers and 60 Vbeta primers were used for the PCR. Method: immunoSEQ multiplex PCR; TCRdb's copy keeps in-frame clones and lacks some. The top ten clones hold under 10% of a sample with fewer than 200,000 clones, roughly an eighth of them seen once. The chain joins TRBV7-2 to TRBJ2-3; 10 bases are a match to TRBD2. The source of this sequence is a man in his fifties or sixties in good health and CMV-seropositive. Sequences were obtained from PBMCs. The CDR3 coding sequence is TGTGCCAGCAGCAACCGTGGAGCGGGGGGGGTAAATACGCAGTATTTT. Its protein is CASSNRGAGGVNTQYF.